The source of this T cell receptor (beta chain) is a study of shared clonotypes between healthy human individuals. With 1 base removed from V and 8 bases from J, the gap between germline ends came to 11 bases. The CDR3 totals 13 residues. Germline V gene lookup returns CDR1 SGHVS and CDR2 FQNEAQ. Sequencing used immunoSEQ multiplex PCR; TCRdb keeps in-frame clones, though not all of them. The sample carries approximately 640,000 clones, less than 80% recorded once. Sample: memory CD4+ T cells sorted from blood. Indicated subset: CD45RA-negative fraction. The sequence was collected from a woman aged 30 to 39 in good health. The chain has TRBV7-8 and TRBJ1-2; no definite D call. In DNA form, the CDR3 reads TGTGCCAGCAGCTTAGACCGCGGGCGGGGCTACACCTTC. Amino acid sequence: CASSLDRGRGYTF.